This TCR beta chain was profiled in a study of blood T cell repertoires in COVID-19. Original handling: Estimation of nucleated cell counts was performed using reference gene primer amplification. Sequenced by immunoSEQ multiplex PCR; TCRdb stores in-frame clones only, minus some. V and J calls and clone size are those listed in that table; D and trimming were worked out from the DNA. The sample gives 70,000 to 95,000 clones, around 89% of which show up once; roughly 5% is in the top ten. This CDR3 has 18 amino acids. J was trimmed by 2 bases and V by 4 bases; bases with no gene match: 15. In germline, CDR1 is MDHEN, CDR2 SYDVKM.

This receptor was identified in a woman at least 80 years old with active COVID-19. This sequence joins TRBV28 and TRBJ2-7; 9 nucleotides line up with TRBD2. Sequences were obtained from peripheral blood. This CDR3 is CASSYQKDSGSFAYEQYF. In DNA form, the CDR3 reads TGTGCCAGCAGTTACCAAAAGGATAGCGGGAGCTTTGCCTACGAGCAGTACTTC.